This T cell receptor beta chain was recovered during a study of T-cell reconstitution after alpha-beta-depleted transplantation in children. Unique molecular identifiers were built into the TCRbeta library. TCRdb re-analysed the PCR reads in MiXCR, keeping a single row per CDR3 protein. The table has 200,000 to 300,000 distinct CDR3 sequences, about 11% seen once; the top ten hold about 2.6%. There are many counts of this clonotype. Germline-derived CDR1 and CDR2 are MNHEY and SMNVEV (reference sequence). The V gene end was trimmed by 7 bases and the J gene end by 5 bases; junction bases not matched to a gene: 15. The CDR3 contains 16 residues.

The V call is TRBV27, the J call TRBJ2-7; 9 positions match TRBD2. Source: PBMCs from the stem cell graft donor, taken from the stem cell graft. This TCR was sampled from a human donor who donated a stem cell graft to a child with acute lymphoblastic leukemia. CDR3 sequence: CASNPLLAGLENEQYF. CDR3 DNA sequence: TGTGCCAGCAATCCACTACTAGCGGGCCTCGAGAACGAGCAGTACTTC.